This T cell receptor beta chain derives from a study of blood T cell repertoires in COVID-19. Sequenced by immunoSEQ multiplex PCR; TCRdb stores in-frame clones only, minus some. Altogether approximately 220,000 clones are present, about 83% being singletons, with the ten largest covering 5.5% to 7.5%. V was pared by 6 bases and J by 2 bases, with 5 bases of the junction left unmatched. This CDR3 has 14 amino acids. CDR1 and CDR2 from the germline V gene are MNHEY and SVGAGI. The specimen was PBMCs or T cells enriched from blood (not recorded which). This TCR came from a woman between 35 and 50 years old who had recovered from COVID-19. The V and J genes are TRBV6-5 and TRBJ1-2; 8 bases fit TRBD1. For the CDR3, the DNA is TGTGCCAGCAGCCTTAGGACAGGGAACTATGGCTACACCTTC. Translating it yields CASSLRTGNYGYTF.